The 29 T cell receptor beta chains given below trace back to one sample, sequenced in a study of T cell responses to AZD1222 COVID-19 vaccine. Libraries were prepared by immunoSEQ multiplex PCR; TCRdb keeps only in-frame clonotypes and omits some of them. This table has tens of thousands of clones, approximately 92% appearing once. The sequencing here drew on peripheral blood, taken on day 0 of AZD1222 vaccination. These receptors were obtained from an adult in good health.

This CDR3 reads CASSLGRNTEAFF. The CDR3 region has the DNA TGTGCCAGCAGTTTGGGCCGGAACACTGAAGCTTTCTTT. The chain links TRBV27 to TRBJ1-1, with D hard to call. This CDR3 spans 13 amino acids. Trimming removed 3 bases at V and 1 base at J, with 6 bases between. Germline-derived CDR1 and CDR2 are MNHEY and SMNVEV (reference sequence).

V gene TRBV29-1 combines with J gene TRBJ1-2; the match to TRBD1 covers 7 bases. The CDR3 is 13 amino acids. Trimming cost V 7 bases and J 2 bases; bases outside gene matches: 7. Germline V gene sequence: CDR1 SQVTM, CDR2 ANQGSEA. In DNA, the CDR3 is TGCAGCGACCAAGGGGGCGAAAACTATGGCTACACCTTC. This gives the protein CSDQGGENYGYTF.

The chain employs TRBV28 and TRBJ1-1, with 10 positions matching TRBD1. CDR1 is MDHEN, CDR2 SYDVKM, per germline. V was clipped by 9 bases and J by 0 bases; unmatched bases: 4. The CDR3 consists of 14 residues. CDR3 in DNA: TGTGCCAGTCGACAGGGGGCGATGAACACTGAAGCTTTCTTT. The encoded protein is CASRQGAMNTEAFF.

J is TRBJ2-2 and V is TRBV28, with D maybe TRBD1 (5 bases). The CDR3 length is 16 residues. Germline CDR1 is MDHEN and CDR2 is SYDVKM. V lost 6 bases to trimming and J lost 3 bases, with 17 bases between them. CDR3 DNA: TGTGCCAGCAGGCCCACAGACAGCACAGACACCGGGGAGCTGTTTTTT. As protein: CASRPTDSTDTGELFF.

The V and J genes are TRBV7-6 and TRBJ2-7, with D tentatively TRBD1 (6 bases). The CDR3 length is 14 residues. Trimming removed 1 base at V and 0 bases at J, with 7 bases between. Germline assignment: CDR1 SGHVS and CDR2 FNYEAQ. CDR3 DNA sequence: TGTGCCAGCAGCTTAGAAGGGGGCTCCTACGAGCAGTACTTC. The encoded protein is CASSLEGGSYEQYF.

The chain joins TRBV7-2 to TRBJ2-1, with TRBD2 identical over 8 bases. Germline CDR1 reads SGHTA; CDR2 reads FQGNSA. The CDR3 is 14 amino acids. Trimming took 5 bases from V and 8 from J; bases not matched to a gene: 8. Here the CDR3 reads CASSPLAGIDEQFF. CDR3 DNA sequence: TGTGCCAGCAGCCCATTAGCGGGAATCGATGAGCAGTTCTTC.

The chain joins TRBV9 to TRBJ2-5; the match to TRBD1 covers 10 bases. CDR1 SGDLS and CDR2 YYNGEE come from the germline V gene. CDR3 length: 14 residues. The V and J ends lost 0 bases and 7 bases, in that order; junction bases with no gene match: 3. Written as DNA, the CDR3 is TGTGCCAGCAGCGTAGGAAGGACAGGGGGGACCCAGTACTTC. As protein: CASSVGRTGGTQYF.

The chain combines TRBV5-1 with TRBJ2-6; perhaps TRBD2 as D (5 bases). This CDR3 is 16 amino acids long. V lost 3 bases, J lost 0 bases, and 10 bases lay in between. Germline V lookup: CDR1 SGHRS, CDR2 YFSETQ. CDR3 residues: CASSSLASSGANVLTF. DNA for the CDR3: TGCGCCAGCAGCTCGTTAGCGTCCTCTGGGGCCAACGTCCTGACTTTC.

The chain joins TRBV7-8 to TRBJ2-6, with D perhaps matching TRBD1 or TRBD2 (5 bases each). Trimming took 0 bases from V and 4 from J, leaving 13 bases between them. CDR1 and CDR2 from the germline V gene are SGHVS and FQNEAQ. This CDR3 comprises 17 residues. The DNA for the CDR3 is TGTGCCAGCAGCTTAGCCCAGGGAGCAGCGGGGGCCAACGTCCTGACTTTC. Its protein is CASSLAQGAAGANVLTF.

This sequence joins TRBV29-1 and TRBJ2-7, with D possibly TRBD2 on 5 matching bases. CDR1 is SQVTM, CDR2 ANQGSEA, per germline. The CDR3 contains 14 residues. Deletions cut 3 bases from V and 4 bases from J, with 16 bases between. The CDR3 nucleotides read TGCAGCGTTGACCCTAAAGGGAGTGGGTACGAGCAGTACTTC. Its protein is CSVDPKGSGYEQYF.

This clone is a singleton in its sample. The chain carries TRBV6-5 and TRBJ1-1; 7 bases align to TRBD1. After removal of 0 bases from V and 1 base from J, the junction contained 2 bases not matched to a gene. Germline V gives CDR1 MNHEY, CDR2 SVGAGI. This CDR3 contains 15 residues. This CDR3 reads CASSYSGTANTEAFF. The CDR3 region has the DNA TGTGCCAGCAGTTACTCAGGGACAGCGAACACTGAAGCTTTCTTT.

This chain links TRBV30 with TRBJ2-7, with D unclear. The CDR3 covers 12 residues. V dropped 5 bases and J dropped 7 bases, with 15 bases sitting between them. Germline values: CDR1 GTSNPN, CDR2 SVGIG (reference sequence). CDR3 region: CAWGPVLGEQYF. Here the CDR3 DNA reads TGTGCCTGGGGACCGGTTTTGGGGGAGCAGTACTTC.

This clone turned up a few times. The rearrangement uses TRBV9 and TRBJ1-1; TRBD1 is a possible D gene (5 bases). Germline V CDR1 and CDR2: SGDLS, YYNGEE. CDR3 size: 13 residues. V shed 4 bases and J shed 1 base, with 8 bases lying between them. The CDR3 sequence: CASSQTGNTEAFF. CDR3 nucleotides: TGTGCCAGCAGCCAAACAGGGAACACTGAAGCTTTCTTT.

The chain combines TRBV9 with TRBJ2-2, with D tentatively TRBD1 or TRBD2 (5 bases each). Trimming took off 3 bases at V and 1 base at J, with 13 bases between the two ends. The V gene's germline CDR1 is SGDLS and CDR2 YYNGEE. The CDR3 has 16 residues. The CDR3 region has the DNA TGTGCCAGCAGCGAGGGACCTGAACTGAACACCGGGGAGCTGTTTTTT. It specifies CASSEGPELNTGELFF.

This rearrangement joins TRBV6-5 to TRBJ1-5; the D is unclear. The ends were cut back, 7 bases at V and 5 bases at J, with 12 bases in the middle. The length of the CDR3 is 13 residues. Germline assignment: CDR1 MNHEY and CDR2 SVGAGI. The CDR3: CASNPLPYQPQHF. The DNA for the CDR3 is TGTGCCAGCAATCCGCTGCCCTATCAGCCCCAGCATTTT.

The CDR3, as DNA: TGTGCCAGCAGCCAAGAGGGCATATCCTACGAGCAGTACTTC. It specifies CASSQEGISYEQYF. This chain links TRBV7-9 with TRBJ2-7; TRBD2 is a possible D gene (5 bases). Trimming left V 5 bases short and J 1 base short, with 12 bases between. The CDR3 spans 14 residues. CDR1 and CDR2 (germline): SEHNR, FQNEAQ (reference sequence).

This clone has only a few counts. The CDR3 reads CASSVRFGLGPQHF. As DNA, the CDR3 is TGTGCCAGCAGCGTCCGGTTCGGCCTGGGGCCCCAGCATTTT. V usage is TRBV2 and J usage is TRBJ1-5; D not certain. The CDR3 is made up of 14 amino acids. V was pared by 6 bases and J by 9 bases, with 18 bases between. The germline gives CDR1 SNHLY, CDR2 FYNNEI.

This chain joins TRBV7-3 and TRBJ2-5; D gene uncertain. This CDR3 region has 13 residues. V was shortened by 6 bases and J by 2 bases, with 10 bases between the two germline ends. CDR1 SGHTA and CDR2 FQGTGA come from the germline V gene. The CDR3 region is CASSVGLQETQYF. For the CDR3, the DNA is TGTGCCAGCAGTGTGGGCTTGCAAGAGACCCAGTACTTC.

In its sample, this clone was seen once. The chain links TRBV5-1 to TRBJ2-7; 12 bases match TRBD2. With V trimmed by 3 bases and J by 7 bases, 14 bases remained unmatched. The length of the CDR3 is 17 residues. Germline CDR1 reads SGHRS; CDR2 reads YFSETQ. The CDR3 region is CASSSSIPSGRVREQYF. The CDR3 DNA follows: TGCGCCAGCAGCTCCTCAATTCCTAGCGGGAGGGTGAGGGAGCAGTACTTC.

This rearrangement joins TRBV29-1 to TRBJ1-3; the D gene is possibly TRBD1 (5 bases). This CDR3 region has 14 residues. The V and J ends lost 8 bases and 1 base respectively, with 15 bases between them. Germline values: CDR1 SQVTM, CDR2 ANQGSEA. CDR3 in amino acids: CSIWDRASGNTIYF. In DNA form, the CDR3 reads TGCAGCATCTGGGACCGAGCTTCTGGAAACACCATATATTTT.

The chain is built from TRBV18 and TRBJ1-4; possibly TRBD1 for D (6 bases). Germline loops: CDR1 KGHSH, CDR2 LQKENI. Trimming removed 6 bases at V and 4 bases at J, with 15 bases between. The CDR3 extends over 15 amino acids. The CDR3 reads CASSSSGGLNEKLFF. The CDR3 DNA follows: TGTGCCAGCTCGTCCTCGGGGGGCCTTAATGAAAAACTGTTTTTT.

The gene calls are TRBV2 and TRBJ2-1, with a tentative D call TRBD1 (5 bases). Germline V gene data show CDR1 as SNHLY and CDR2 as FYNNEI. Between the trimmed V and J ends, which lost 5 bases and 6 bases, there was a span of 14 bases. The CDR3 loop spans 14 amino acids. This chain's CDR3 is CASSIDSISNEQFF. CDR3 coding DNA: TGTGCCAGCAGTATAGACAGTATATCCAATGAGCAGTTCTTC. Drawing the rest from reference TRBV2 and TRBJ2-1, the complete variable domain is EPEVTQTPSHQVTQMGQEVILRCVPISNHLYFYWYRQILGQKVEFLVSFYNNEISEKSEIFDDQFSVERPDGSNFTLKIRSTKLEDSAMYFCASSIDSISNEQFFGPGTRLTVL.

The chain has TRBV7-9 and TRBJ2-5, with TRBD1 identical over 10 bases. CDR1 and CDR2 from the germline V gene are SEHNR and FQNEAQ (reference sequence). CDR3 length: 16 residues. V lost 2 bases and J lost 2; bases outside the gene matches: 5. This CDR3 reads CASSLSPGQGQETQYF. The CDR3 nucleotides read TGTGCCAGCAGCTTATCTCCGGGACAGGGGCAAGAGACCCAGTACTTC.

The chain combines TRBV6-5 with TRBJ2-1, with D possibly TRBD2 on 7 matching bases. There are 15 residues in the CDR3. Trimming took 10 bases from V and 2 from J, leaving 18 bases between them. Germline CDR1 reads MNHEY; CDR2 reads SVGAGI. The CDR3 nucleotides are TGTGCCACCGTTCGGGGGGCGGGAACCTACAATGAGCAGTTCTTC. As protein: CATVRGAGTYNEQFF.

V is TRBV7-6 and J is TRBJ2-7, with 7 nucleotides matching TRBD1. The ends lost 2 bases at V and 5 bases at J; junction bases unmatched: 9. The CDR3 covers 15 residues. The V gene's germline CDR1 is SGHVS and CDR2 FNYEAQ. In DNA form, the CDR3 reads TGTGCCAGCAGCTTAATCCCAGGGGGAACTAACGAGCAGTACTTC. This gives the protein CASSLIPGGTNEQYF.

This rearrangement joins TRBV6-5 to TRBJ2-6; the D gene is possibly TRBD1 (6 bases). The V and J ends lost 5 bases and 0 bases respectively, with 8 bases between them. The germline CDR1 and CDR2 sequences are MNHEY and SVGAGI. The CDR3 contains 15 residues. The CDR3 bases are TGTGCCAGCAGTCGAGGGGGCTCTGGGGCCAACGTCCTGACTTTC. Translation gives CASSRGGSGANVLTF.

This clone has just one count. The chain is built from TRBV2 and TRBJ1-6; TRBD1 matches at 8 bases. Germline CDR1 is SNHLY and CDR2 is FYNNEI. The V and J ends lost 4 bases and 0 bases, in that order; junction bases with no gene match: 11. The CDR3 covers 19 residues. The CDR3 reads CASSVLPRQGSSYNSPLHF. As DNA, the CDR3 is TGTGCCAGCAGTGTTCTCCCTCGACAGGGGAGCTCCTATAATTCACCCCTCCACTTT.

The V and J genes are TRBV4-2 and TRBJ2-7; D unclear. The germline gives CDR1 LGHNA, CDR2 YNFKEQ. The germline V and J ends were trimmed by 1 base and 3 bases, with 13 bases remaining between them. CDR3 size: 15 residues. The CDR3 reads CASSQGDALRYEQYF. The CDR3 nucleotides are TGTGCCAGCAGCCAAGGAGACGCACTTCGCTACGAGCAGTACTTC.

The V gene is TRBV7-2, the J gene TRBJ2-2; D might be TRBD1 (5 bases). With 5 bases removed from V and 4 bases from J, the gap between germline ends came to 14 bases. The CDR3 has 15 residues. Germline CDR1 is SGHTA and CDR2 is FQGNSA. The CDR3: CASSTPTERTGELFF. For the CDR3, the DNA is TGTGCCAGCAGCACCCCGACAGAACGCACCGGGGAGCTGTTTTTT.